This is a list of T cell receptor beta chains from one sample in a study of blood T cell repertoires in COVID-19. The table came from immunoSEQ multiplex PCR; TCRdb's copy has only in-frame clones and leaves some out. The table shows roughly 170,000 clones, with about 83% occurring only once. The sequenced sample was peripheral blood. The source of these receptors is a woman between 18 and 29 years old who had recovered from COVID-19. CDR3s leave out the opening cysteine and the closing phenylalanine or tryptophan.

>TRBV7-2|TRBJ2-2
ASSLQAGDTGELF
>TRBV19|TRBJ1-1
ASSVSVRVSEAF
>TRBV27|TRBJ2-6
ASSLYGGRGANVLT
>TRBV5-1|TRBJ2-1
ASSLWEAGGPYNEQF
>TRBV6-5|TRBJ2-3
ASRAGVRTDTQY
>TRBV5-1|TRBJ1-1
ASSSSGTGYTEAF
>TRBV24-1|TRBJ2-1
ATSELTSGNANEQF
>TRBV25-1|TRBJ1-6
ASSEIGQMNSPLH
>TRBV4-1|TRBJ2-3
ASSQGRSGGPTDTQY
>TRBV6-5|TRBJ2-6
ASSYRPGTGANVLT
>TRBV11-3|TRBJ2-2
ASSLTGGDTGELF
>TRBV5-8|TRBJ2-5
ASSLALGQQETQY
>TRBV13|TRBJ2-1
ASGRGSYNEQF
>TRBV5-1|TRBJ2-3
ASSIGTSGRVVDTQY
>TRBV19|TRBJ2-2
ASSSRDRGFPGELF